Listed here is a single TCR beta chain. What antigen it recognizes has not been identified. Base qualities are missing; no much larger clone stands one base away. The data originate from a study (dated by TCRdb to 2016 to 2017). The method behind the library was RT-PCR. The sequencer listed for this sample is Illumina MiSeq. TCRdb passed the public sequencing reads through fastp at Q25 and MiXCR, retaining productive beta sequences. Rows matching on CDR3 protein sequence are summarized as one entry with the most common DNA and genes. The table for this sample lists about 680,000 distinct CDR3 sequences; approximately 14% of them were counted only once. The top ten clones comprise about 3.9% of the sample. The source is a female donor in good health, serving as a healthy control. Sequenced input: memory CD4+ T cells from blood.

At the DNA level, the sequence is TGTGCCAGCAGCGAAAGGACTAGCGGGCATACCTACGAGCAGTACTTC. This encodes CASSERTSGHTYEQYF. The chain joins TRBV7-2 to TRBJ2-7; 11 bases in between match TRBD2. CDR1 and CDR2 are drawn from the germline V gene: SGHTA, FQGNSA. Including the terminal cysteine and phenylalanine, the CDR3 comprises 16 residues. Kept here is only the CDR3 DNA, which spans 48 bases and is read in frame from base 1. V is trimmed back by 5 bases and J by 2 bases, and the junction contains 8 bases that no gene match accounts for. Reference TRBV7-2 and TRBJ2-7 genes cover what lies past the CDR3, so the full variable domain is GAGVSQSPSNKVTEKGKDVELRCDPISGHTALYWYRQSLGQGLEFLIYFQGNSAPDKSGLPSDRFSAERTGGSVSTLTIQRTQQEDSAVYLCASSERTSGHTYEQYFGPGTRLTVT.